The 24 T cell receptor beta chains given below trace back to one sample, sequenced in a study of cytomegalovirus exposure and HLA in healthy donors. Primers for the PCR totalled 60 Vbeta and 13 Jbeta. The method was immunoSEQ multiplex PCR; TCRdb's version includes in-frame clones alone and lacks a portion of them. There are roughly 50,000 clones in the sample; under 80% occur only once, and 6.8% lies in the top ten. Sequencing was done on a sample of PBMCs. All receptors derive from a man aged 25-45 years in good health and CMV-seropositive.

The V gene is TRBV4-3, the J gene TRBJ1-6; D is unclear. V gave up 2 bases and J gave up 7 bases, with 12 bases separating them. There are 15 residues in the CDR3. Germline V gene data show CDR1 as LGHNA and CDR2 as YSLEER. The CDR3, as DNA: TGCGCCAGCAGCCAAACTACCGGGAAAAATTCACCCCTCCACTTT. Translated, it gives CASSQTTGKNSPLHF.

This chain uses TRBV4-1 with TRBJ2-7; TRBD2 matches 15 bases. V dropped 1 base and J dropped 2; count of bases not matched to a gene: 0. Germline CDR1 reads MGHRA; CDR2 reads YSYEKL. The CDR3 totals 16 residues. The CDR3 reads CASSQGTSGGAYEQYF. The CDR3 nucleotides are TGCGCCAGCAGCCAAGGGACTAGCGGGGGGGCCTACGAGCAGTACTTC.

The V and J genes are TRBV11-2 and TRBJ1-2; TRBD1 matches at 8 bases. Germline lookup yields CDR1 SGHAT and CDR2 FQNNGV. This CDR3 region has 14 residues. J lost 5 bases, V lost 5 bases, and 7 bases had no gene match. The CDR3 here is CASSPFRGQYGYTF. The DNA of the CDR3 is TGTGCCAGCAGCCCCTTCAGGGGGCAATATGGCTACACCTTC.

The chain recombines TRBV6-6 with TRBJ1-6; unclear D gene. Trimming stripped 8 bases from V and 14 bases from J, with 13 bases between. The CDR3 loop spans 11 amino acids. Germline assignment: CDR1 MNHNY and CDR2 SVGAGI (reference sequence). The CDR3 sequence: CASQTGSSLHF. Here the CDR3 DNA reads TGTGCCAGCCAGACCGGGTCGTCCCTCCACTTT.

J is TRBJ2-2 and V is TRBV7-9; TRBD1 matches 7 bases. The CDR3 loop spans 15 amino acids. Germline trimming cut 6 bases from V and 5 bases from J; bases unmatched to any gene: 9. Per the germline V gene, CDR1 is SEHNR and CDR2 is FQNEAQ (reference sequence). The CDR3 nucleotides read TGTGCCAGCAGTCGACAGGGCGTAAATACCGGGGAGCTGTTTTTT. Amino acid sequence: CASSRQGVNTGELFF.

The gene calls are TRBV4-1 and TRBJ2-7; 12 positions match TRBD1. This CDR3 has 13 amino acids. Germline loops: CDR1 MGHRA, CDR2 YSYEKL. The V and J ends lost 6 bases and 5 bases, in that order; junction bases with no gene match: 2. This CDR3 is CASSRDRGHEQYF. The CDR3 region has the DNA TGCGCCAGCAGTCGGGACAGGGGGCACGAGCAGTACTTC.

The chain uses TRBV27 and TRBJ1-1; TRBD1 agrees at 7 bases. With 3 bases clipped from V and 8 bases from J, the junction kept 9 bases outside the gene matches. Germline CDR1 and CDR2: MNHEY and SMNVEV (reference sequence). This CDR3 is built from 14 residues. The CDR3 sequence is CASSFGPQGGEAFF. Here the CDR3 DNA reads TGTGCCAGCAGTTTCGGTCCCCAGGGGGGAGAAGCTTTCTTT.

The chain couples TRBV9 to TRBJ1-5; no reliable D call. Deletions cut 0 bases from V and 4 bases from J, with 11 bases between. The CDR3 has 15 amino acids. CDR1 SGDLS and CDR2 YYNGEE come from the germline V gene. CDR3 sequence (DNA): TGTGCCAGCAGCGTAGAAGGACTCACAAATCAGCCCCAGCATTTT. Residues: CASSVEGLTNQPQHF.

This clone was detected only a few times. The CDR3 DNA follows: TGTGCCAGCAGCCAAGAACAGGGTGGCTCCTACGAGCAGTACTTC. Translating gives CASSQEQGGSYEQYF. The V gene is TRBV4-2, the J gene TRBJ2-7; perhaps TRBD1 as D (6 bases). This CDR3 contains 15 residues. The germline gives CDR1 LGHNA, CDR2 YNFKEQ. Trimming took 0 bases from V and 0 from J, leaving 9 bases between them.

This chain links TRBV7-7 with TRBJ2-2; 8 bases match TRBD1. V lost 4 bases, J lost 4 bases, and 2 bases stayed unmatched. This CDR3 region has 14 residues. CDR1 is SSHAT, CDR2 FNYEAQ, per germline (reference sequence). For the CDR3, the DNA is TGTGCCAGCAGCTCCGGACAGGGCACCGGGGAGCTGTTTTTT. This translates into CASSSGQGTGELFF. Full variable domain (remainder filled in from reference TRBV7-7 and TRBJ2-2): GAGVSQSPRYKVTKRGQDVTLRCDPISSHATLYWYQQALGQGPEFLTYFNYEAQPDKSGLPSDRFSAERPEGSISTLTIQRTEQRDSAMYRCASSSGQGTGELFFGEGSRLTVL.

The V gene is TRBV6-6, the J gene TRBJ1-3, with D possibly being TRBD1 (6 bases). CDR3 size: 12 residues. Germline-derived CDR1 and CDR2 are MNHNY and SVGAGI (reference sequence). V was cut by 2 bases and J by 7 bases, with 6 bases left in between. CDR3 amino acids: CASSYTGNTIYF. Here the CDR3 DNA reads TGTGCCAGCAGTTACACAGGGAACACCATATATTTT.

This clone has a single count. The chain joins TRBV6-1 to TRBJ1-1; D unresolved. CDR1 MNHNS and CDR2 SASEGT come from the germline V gene. This CDR3 has 14 residues. V was trimmed by 3 bases and J by 4 bases, leaving 12 bases between them. The CDR3 sequence is CASSEWEAGTEAFF. The CDR3 nucleotides are TGTGCCAGCAGTGAGTGGGAGGCCGGCACTGAAGCTTTCTTT.

CDR3 protein: CASSAGRGPLSNYGYTF. The CDR3 coding sequence is TGTGCCAGCAGCGCAGGGAGGGGACCCCTTTCTAACTATGGCTACACCTTC. The rearrangement joins TRBV9 to TRBJ1-2, with D perhaps TRBD1 (5 bases). This CDR3 is built from 17 residues. In germline, CDR1 is SGDLS, CDR2 YYNGEE. The germline V and J ends were trimmed by 3 bases and 0 bases, with 18 bases remaining between them.

This rearrangement joins TRBV19 to TRBJ2-1; the match to TRBD1 covers 7 bases. This CDR3 has 15 residues. Germline V gene sequence: CDR1 LNHDA, CDR2 SQIVND (reference sequence). The V segment lost 1 base and the J segment 3 bases; nucleotides outside the gene matches: 3. CDR3 loop: CASSIGGQYYNEQFF. The CDR3 nucleotides are TGTGCCAGTAGTATAGGGGGACAGTACTACAATGAGCAGTTCTTC. Looking up the rest from reference TRBV19 and TRBJ2-1 gives the full variable domain: DGGITQSPKYLFRKEGQNVTLSCEQNLNHDAMYWYRQDPGQGLRLIYYSQIVNDFQKGDIAEGYSVSREKKESFPLTVTSAQKNPTAFYLCASSIGGQYYNEQFFGPGTRLTVL.

The chain uses TRBV30 and TRBJ2-7; the D is unclear. The CDR3 runs 12 residues. Germline loops: CDR1 GTSNPN, CDR2 SVGIG (reference sequence). The V and J ends lost 3 bases and 7 bases respectively, with 13 bases between them. CDR3 DNA: TGTGCCTGGAGAATAAGCTTTTCGGAGCAGTACTTC. Translating gives CAWRISFSEQYF.

This chain connects TRBV7-9 to TRBJ2-5, with 7 bases matching TRBD2. J lost 6 bases, V lost 5 bases, and 9 bases had no gene match. From germline, CDR1 is SEHNR and CDR2 FQNEAQ (reference sequence). This CDR3 has 14 residues. The CDR3 DNA reads as TGTGCCAGCAGCCCCCGCAGGGAGGGGAAGACCCAGTACTTC. Its protein is CASSPRREGKTQYF.

The gene calls are TRBV28 and TRBJ1-5; 7 bases align to TRBD1. CDR1 is MDHEN and CDR2 is SYDVKM in the germline V gene. The CDR3 sequence is 15 residues long. Trimming cost V 5 bases and J 0 bases; bases outside gene matches: 4. The CDR3 sequence: CASSTGQASNQPQHF. CDR3 nucleotide sequence: TGTGCCAGCAGTACTGGACAGGCTAGCAATCAGCCCCAGCATTTT.

The genes are TRBV6-1 and TRBJ2-5; TRBD2 matches 8 bases. V shed 6 bases, J shed 9 bases, and the junction held 15 bases outside the gene matches. The CDR3 totals 15 residues. The germline gives CDR1 MNHNS, CDR2 SASEGT. The CDR3 DNA sequence: TGTGCCAGCAGCGCGCCGGGGACTAGTGGTGAGGCCCAGTACTTC. Translating gives CASSAPGTSGEAQYF.

This chain uses TRBV23-1 with TRBJ2-5; D is undetermined. TRBV23-1 is known as an ORF, though its function is uncertain. The CDR3 covers 12 residues. The V end was cut by 6 bases, the J end by 7 bases, with 12 bases between. The CDR3 region is CASRHSQVTQYF. CDR3 DNA: TGCGCCAGCAGACATAGTCAGGTGACCCAGTACTTC.

A single count supports this clone. The chain employs TRBV7-8 and TRBJ1-2; D not resolved. The CDR3 runs 15 residues. V gave up 1 base and J gave up 2 bases, with 11 bases separating them. The germline V gene encodes CDR1 SGHVS and CDR2 FQNEAQ. The CDR3 here is CASSLVEGLNYGYTF. The CDR3 nucleotides read TGTGCCAGCAGCTTAGTCGAGGGATTAAACTATGGCTACACCTTC.

The J gene is TRBJ1-5, the V gene TRBV7-9; D is unresolved. Trimming shortened V by 1 base and J by 11 bases, and 12 bases separated the two germline ends. The length of the CDR3 is 13 residues. CDR1 is SEHNR, CDR2 FQNEAQ, per germline (reference sequence). Written as DNA, the CDR3 is TGTGCCAGCAGCTTAGAGAACTCCCTGACCCAGCATTTT. Its protein product is CASSLENSLTQHF.

The rearrangement joins TRBV5-1 to TRBJ1-2; 9 nucleotides match TRBD1. Germline V CDR1 and CDR2: SGHRS, YFSETQ. The length of the CDR3 is 16 residues. V trimming: 1 base; J trimming: 2 bases; junction bases outside the gene matches: 6. Here the CDR3 DNA reads TGCGCCAGCAGCTTGTCAGCCGGGACAGGGAACTATGGCTACACCTTC. Translated: CASSLSAGTGNYGYTF.

V gene TRBV5-6 combines with J gene TRBJ2-1, with D perhaps matching TRBD1 (5 bases). The ends were cut back, 2 bases at V and 2 bases at J, with 8 bases in the middle. This CDR3 is built from 14 residues. Germline V gene lookup returns CDR1 SGHDT and CDR2 YYEEEE. The CDR3 bases are TGTGCCAGCAGCTTTTTACAGGCCTACAATGAGCAGTTCTTC. It translates to CASSFLQAYNEQFF.

This clone has just a few counts. This rearrangement joins TRBV7-2 to TRBJ1-1, with D possibly matching TRBD1 (5 bases). This CDR3 has 15 residues. V dropped 5 bases and J dropped 6 bases, with 19 bases sitting between them. CDR1 and CDR2 from the germline V gene are SGHTA and FQGNSA. CDR3 in amino acids: CASSAAAGRGAEAFF. In nucleotides, the CDR3 is TGTGCCAGCAGCGCTGCAGCCGGACGGGGGGCTGAAGCTTTCTTT.